Shown below are 18 T cell receptor beta chains from a single sample sequenced in a study of cytomegalovirus exposure and HLA in healthy donors. The PCR made use of 60 Vbeta and 13 Jbeta primers. Some clones are missing from TCRdb's copy, which holds only in-frame ones; the method was immunoSEQ multiplex PCR. The repertoire includes some 92,000 clones, 79% of them detected once, and around 2.5% sits in the top ten. The sample was PBMCs. The origin of the receptors is a man aged 25-45 years in good health and CMV-seronegative.

CDR3 in DNA: TGTGCCATCGGTACAGATACCTACGAGCAGTACTTC. It translates to CAIGTDTYEQYF. The rearrangement links TRBV10-3 to TRBJ2-7, with D unresolved. Trimming cost V 8 bases and J 2 bases, with 10 bases left between them. CDR1 is ENHRY, CDR2 SYGVKD, per germline. CDR3 length equals 12 residues.

V usage is TRBV6-1 and J usage is TRBJ1-4; no firm D call. Germline V gives CDR1 MNHNS, CDR2 SASEGT. The CDR3 consists of 16 residues. V was clipped by 3 bases and J by 7 bases, with 18 bases between them. In nucleotides, the CDR3 is TGTGCCAGCAGTGACCCCCGGGCAGCTGGGAGTGAAAAACTGTTTTTT. Protein product: CASSDPRAAGSEKLFF.

The chain uses TRBV6-5 and TRBJ1-1; 8 positions match TRBD1. The CDR3 has 16 amino acids. V trimming: 2 bases; J trimming: 7 bases; junction bases outside the gene matches: 12. The V gene's germline CDR1 is MNHEY and CDR2 SVGAGI. The CDR3 loop is CASSYLPGQGANEAFF. In DNA form, the CDR3 reads TGTGCCAGCAGTTACCTTCCAGGACAGGGCGCGAATGAAGCTTTCTTT.

This sequence joins TRBV6-6 and TRBJ2-6, with a tentative D call TRBD2 (6 bases). The length of the CDR3 is 15 residues. Germline lookup yields CDR1 MNHNY and CDR2 SVGAGI (reference sequence). Trimming cost V 6 bases and J 0 bases, with 9 bases left between them. The CDR3 coding sequence is TGTGCCAGCAGCCTCGGGAGCTCTGGGGCCAACGTCCTGACTTTC. Translating gives CASSLGSSGANVLTF.

The chain carries TRBV11-2 and TRBJ1-4, with a possible D match to TRBD1 (6 bases). Between the trimmed V and J ends, which lost 1 base and 3 bases, there was a span of 15 bases. Germline assignment: CDR1 SGHAT and CDR2 FQNNGV. This CDR3 has 17 residues. CDR3 in DNA: TGTGCCAGCAGCTTAGTTGGGGGGGCAGTCCCTAATGAAAAACTGTTTTTT. Translation gives CASSLVGGAVPNEKLFF. Full variable domain (outside the CDR3, taken from reference TRBV11-2 and TRBJ1-4): EAGVAQSPRYKIIEKRQSVAFWCNPISGHATLYWYQQILGQGPKLLIQFQNNGVVDDSQLPKDRFSAERLKGVDSTLKIQPAKLEDSAVYLCASSLVGGAVPNEKLFFGSGTQLSVL.

The rearrangement links TRBV5-1 to TRBJ2-7; no definite D call. Germline CDR1 is SGHRS and CDR2 is YFSETQ. The CDR3 is 16 amino acids. Trimming shortened V by 4 bases and J by 1 base, and 18 bases separated the two germline ends. CDR3 sequence reads: CASSPSRHSTSYEQYF. The CDR3 DNA reads as TGCGCCAGCAGCCCATCCCGGCACAGCACATCCTACGAGCAGTACTTC.

The chain is built from TRBV4-1 and TRBJ2-5; TRBD2 matches 8 bases. V lost 0 bases to trimming and J lost 2 bases; unmatched junction nucleotides: 5. This CDR3 contains 16 residues. Germline V gene lookup returns CDR1 MGHRA and CDR2 YSYEKL. Here the CDR3 reads CASSQEKSSGQETQYF. The CDR3 DNA reads as TGCGCCAGCAGCCAAGAGAAATCTAGCGGGCAAGAGACCCAGTACTTC.

The chain joins TRBV11-2 to TRBJ1-2; the D is unclear. The CDR3 runs 14 residues. The germline V gene encodes CDR1 SGHAT and CDR2 FQNNGV. The V and J ends lost 3 bases and 0 bases respectively, with 8 bases between them. The CDR3 bases are TGTGCCAGCAGCTTTGGAGCCTCTAACTATGGCTACACCTTC. Its translation is CASSFGASNYGYTF.

The J gene is TRBJ1-5, the V gene TRBV7-8; unclear D gene. Trimming took off 5 bases at V and 2 bases at J, with 10 bases between the two ends. Germline CDR1 reads SGHVS; CDR2 reads FQNEAQ. The CDR3 covers 14 residues. The CDR3 sequence is CASSPREGNQPQHF. CDR3 nucleotide sequence: TGTGCCAGCAGCCCCCGAGAGGGCAATCAGCCCCAGCATTTT.

CDR3 coding DNA: TGTGCCAGCAGCCAAGAACCGGGACAGGGGACCTACGAGCAGTACTTC. Its translation: CASSQEPGQGTYEQYF. The chain recombines TRBV14 with TRBJ2-7; TRBD1 matches 10 bases. V lost 0 bases and J lost 2; bases outside the gene matches: 4. Germline-derived CDR1 and CDR2 are SGHDN and FVKESK. The CDR3 contains 16 residues. Filled out from reference TRBV14 and TRBJ2-7, the complete variable domain reads EAGVTQFPSHSVIEKGQTVTLRCDPISGHDNLYWYRRVMGKEIKFLLHFVKESKQDESGMPNNRFLAERTGGTYSTLKVQPAELEDSGVYFCASSQEPGQGTYEQYFGPGTRLTVT.

The chain is built from TRBV19 and TRBJ1-4, with a weak D call TRBD1 (6 bases). This CDR3 contains 16 residues. With 5 bases removed from V and 6 bases from J, the gap between germline ends came to 19 bases. Germline loops: CDR1 LNHDA, CDR2 SQIVND (reference sequence). The CDR3 nucleotides read TGTGCCAGTAGTCCACTAGGTCAGGGGATATATGAAAAACTGTTTTTT. Amino acids: CASSPLGQGIYEKLFF.

DNA of the CDR3: TGTGCCAGCAGTGAACTAAGGACAATCTACGAGCAGTACTTC. It translates to CASSELRTIYEQYF. The V call is TRBV6-1, the J call TRBJ2-7, with D possibly matching TRBD1 (5 bases). Germline V CDR1 and CDR2: MNHNS, SASEGT. This CDR3 region has 14 residues. Trimming cost V 2 bases and J 3 bases, with 11 bases left between them.

The V and J genes are TRBV25-1 and TRBJ1-5, with 8 bases lining up with TRBD1. The CDR3 extends over 14 amino acids. CDR1 is MGHDK, CDR2 SYGVNS, per germline. Losses at the gene ends were 6 bases for V and 3 bases for J; bases not matched to a gene: 4. Written as DNA, the CDR3 is TGTGCCAGCAGACGACAGGGGCTCAATCAGCCCCAGCATTTT. Protein product: CASRRQGLNQPQHF. Variable domain in full (rest from reference TRBV25-1 and TRBJ1-5): EADIYQTPRYLVIGTGKKITLECSQTMGHDKMYWYQQDPGMELHLIHYSYGVNSTEKGDLSSESTVSRIRTEHFPLTLESARPSHTSQYLCASRRQGLNQPQHFGDGTRLSIL.

This chain connects TRBV7-8 to TRBJ2-7, with 12 bases identical to TRBD2. CDR3 size: 16 residues. Germline CDR1 SGHVS, CDR2 FQNEAQ. V gave up 4 bases and J gave up 7 bases; unmatched junction bases: 11. CDR3 sequence reads: CASSYGLAGPAGEQYF. The CDR3 bases are TGTGCCAGCAGCTACGGACTAGCGGGGCCAGCTGGGGAGCAGTACTTC.

The chain has TRBV27 and TRBJ1-1; possible D gene TRBD1, 5 bases. Germline CDR1 MNHEY, CDR2 SMNVEV (reference sequence). CDR3 length: 14 amino acids. V lost 5 bases and J lost 1, with 11 bases in between. The CDR3 is CASSRPGKNTEAFF. CDR3 in DNA: TGTGCCAGCAGTCGGCCAGGGAAGAACACTGAAGCTTTCTTT.

This clone showed up just once. The chain has TRBV4-3 and TRBJ1-4; possible D gene TRBD1, 5 bases. Germline V lookup: CDR1 LGHNA, CDR2 YSLEER. The V end was cut by 4 bases, the J end by 10 bases, with 16 bases between. The CDR3 contains 14 residues. The CDR3 DNA sequence: TGCGCCAGCAGCCCGGACATGGGAATAGCAAAACTGTTTTTT. Protein product: CASSPDMGIAKLFF.

This clone has a handful of counts. This chain joins TRBV19 and TRBJ2-7, with D possibly being TRBD2 (6 bases). Germline V gene sequence: CDR1 LNHDA, CDR2 SQIVND (reference sequence). The CDR3 spans 14 residues. V was cut by 9 bases and J by 0 bases, with 15 bases left in between. CDR3 region: CASAQAGSSYEQYF. The CDR3 DNA is TGTGCCAGCGCGCAGGCCGGGAGCTCCTACGAGCAGTACTTC.

This chain links TRBV28 with TRBJ1-2; 8 bases align to TRBD1. V lost 2 bases to trimming and J lost 8 bases; unmatched junction nucleotides: 13. Per the germline V gene, CDR1 is MDHEN and CDR2 is SYDVKM. The CDR3 loop spans 16 amino acids. This chain's CDR3 is CASSLGQGATRSGYTF. CDR3 in DNA: TGTGCCAGCAGTTTAGGTCAGGGGGCAACGCGATCCGGCTACACCTTC.